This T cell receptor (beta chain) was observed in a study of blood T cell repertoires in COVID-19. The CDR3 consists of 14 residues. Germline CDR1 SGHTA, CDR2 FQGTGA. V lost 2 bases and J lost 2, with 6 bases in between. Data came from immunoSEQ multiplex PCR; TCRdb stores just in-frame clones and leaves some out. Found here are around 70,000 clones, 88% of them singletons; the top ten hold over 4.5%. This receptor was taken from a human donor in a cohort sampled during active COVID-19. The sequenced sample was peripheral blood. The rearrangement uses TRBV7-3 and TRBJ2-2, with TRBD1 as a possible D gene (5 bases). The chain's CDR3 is CASSLQGNTGELFF. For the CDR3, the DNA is TGTGCCAGCAGCTTACAGGGTAACACCGGGGAGCTGTTTTTT.